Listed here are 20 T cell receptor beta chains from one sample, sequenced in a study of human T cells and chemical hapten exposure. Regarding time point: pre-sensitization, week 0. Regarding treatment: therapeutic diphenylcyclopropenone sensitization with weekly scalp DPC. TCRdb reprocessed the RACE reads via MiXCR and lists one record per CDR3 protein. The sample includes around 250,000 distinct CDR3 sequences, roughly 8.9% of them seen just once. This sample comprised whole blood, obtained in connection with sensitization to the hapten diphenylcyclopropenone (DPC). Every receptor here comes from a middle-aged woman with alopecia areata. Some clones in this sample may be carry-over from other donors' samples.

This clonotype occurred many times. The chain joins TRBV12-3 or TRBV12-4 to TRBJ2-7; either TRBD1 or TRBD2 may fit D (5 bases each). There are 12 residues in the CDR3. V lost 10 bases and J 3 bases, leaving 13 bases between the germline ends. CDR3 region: CATGTGGYEQYF. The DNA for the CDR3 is TGTGCCACTGGGACGGGCGGCTACGAGCAGTACTTC.

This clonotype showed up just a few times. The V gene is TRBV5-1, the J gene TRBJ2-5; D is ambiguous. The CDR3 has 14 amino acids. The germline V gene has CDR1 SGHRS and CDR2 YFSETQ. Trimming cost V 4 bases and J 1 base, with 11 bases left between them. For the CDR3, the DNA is TGCGCCAGCAGCCGCGGAAACGGCCAAGAGACCCAGTACTTC. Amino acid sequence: CASSRGNGQETQYF. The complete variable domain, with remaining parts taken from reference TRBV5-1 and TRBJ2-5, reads KAGVTQTPRYLIKTRGQQVTLSCSPISGHRSVSWYQQTPGQGLQFLFEYFSETQRNKGNFPGRFSGRQFSNSRSEMNVSTLELGDSALYLCASSRGNGQETQYFGPGTRLLVL.

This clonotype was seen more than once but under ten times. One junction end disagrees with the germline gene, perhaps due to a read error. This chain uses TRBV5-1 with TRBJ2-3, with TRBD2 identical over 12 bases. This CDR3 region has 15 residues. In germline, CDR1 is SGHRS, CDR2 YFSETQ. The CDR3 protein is CASSSTSGSRDTQYF. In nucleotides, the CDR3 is TGCGCCAGCAGCTCGACTAGCGGGAGCAGAGATACGCAGTATTTT. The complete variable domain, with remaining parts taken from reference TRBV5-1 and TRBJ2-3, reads KAGVTQTPRYLIKTRGQQVTLSCSPISGHRSVSWYQQTPGQGLQFLFEYFSETQRNKGNFPGRFSGRQFSNSRSEMNVSTLELGDSALYLCASSSTSGSRDTQYFGPGTRLTVL.

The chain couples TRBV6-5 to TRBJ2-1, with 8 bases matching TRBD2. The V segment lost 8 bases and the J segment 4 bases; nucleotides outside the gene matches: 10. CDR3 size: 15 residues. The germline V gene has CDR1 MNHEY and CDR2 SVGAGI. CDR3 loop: CASALSGGRYNEQFF. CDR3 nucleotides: TGTGCCAGCGCTCTTTCGGGCGGGAGGTACAATGAGCAGTTCTTC.

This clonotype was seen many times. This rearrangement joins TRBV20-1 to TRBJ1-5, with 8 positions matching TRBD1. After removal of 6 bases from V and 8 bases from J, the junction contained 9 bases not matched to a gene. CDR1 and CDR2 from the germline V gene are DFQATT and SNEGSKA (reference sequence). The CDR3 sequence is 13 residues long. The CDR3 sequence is CSAQDREGKPQHF. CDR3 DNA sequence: TGCAGTGCCCAGGACAGGGAGGGGAAGCCCCAGCATTTT.

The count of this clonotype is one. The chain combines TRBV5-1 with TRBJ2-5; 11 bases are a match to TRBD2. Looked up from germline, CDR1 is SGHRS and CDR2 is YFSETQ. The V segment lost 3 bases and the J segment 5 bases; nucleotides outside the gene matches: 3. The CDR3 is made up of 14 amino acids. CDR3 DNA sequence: TGCGCCAGCAGCTCGACTAGCGGGATCGAGACCCAGTACTTC. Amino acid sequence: CASSSTSGIETQYF. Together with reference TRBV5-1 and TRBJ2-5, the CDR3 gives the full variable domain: KAGVTQTPRYLIKTRGQQVTLSCSPISGHRSVSWYQQTPGQGLQFLFEYFSETQRNKGNFPGRFSGRQFSNSRSEMNVSTLELGDSALYLCASSSTSGIETQYFGPGTRLLVL.

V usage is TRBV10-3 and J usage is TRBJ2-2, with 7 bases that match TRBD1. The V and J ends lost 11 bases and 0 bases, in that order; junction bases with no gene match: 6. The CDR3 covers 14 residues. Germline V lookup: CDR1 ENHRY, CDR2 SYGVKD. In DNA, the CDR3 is TGTGCCTCTGGGACAGAACCGAACACCGGGGAGCTGTTTTTT. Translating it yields CASGTEPNTGELFF.

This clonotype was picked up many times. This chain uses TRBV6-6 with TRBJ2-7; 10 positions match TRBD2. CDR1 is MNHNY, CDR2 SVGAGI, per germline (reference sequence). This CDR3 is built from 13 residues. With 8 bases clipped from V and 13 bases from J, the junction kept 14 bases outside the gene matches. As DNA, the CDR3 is TGTGCCAGCTCCCCACCGGCTAGCGGGAGACTTTACTTC. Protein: CASSPPASGRLYF.

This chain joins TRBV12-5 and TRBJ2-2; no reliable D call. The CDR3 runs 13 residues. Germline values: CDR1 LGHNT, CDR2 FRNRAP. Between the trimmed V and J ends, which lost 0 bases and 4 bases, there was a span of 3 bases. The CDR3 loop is CASGLVRTGELFF. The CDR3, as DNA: TGTGCTAGTGGTTTGGTTCGCACCGGGGAGCTGTTTTTT.

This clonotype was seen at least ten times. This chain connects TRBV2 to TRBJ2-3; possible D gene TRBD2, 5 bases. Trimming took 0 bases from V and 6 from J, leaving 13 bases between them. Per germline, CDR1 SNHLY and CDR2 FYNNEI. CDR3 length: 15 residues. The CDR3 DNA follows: TGTGCCAGCAGTGAAGCTTTACTAGGCTCGGATACGCAGTATTTT. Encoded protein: CASSEALLGSDTQYF.

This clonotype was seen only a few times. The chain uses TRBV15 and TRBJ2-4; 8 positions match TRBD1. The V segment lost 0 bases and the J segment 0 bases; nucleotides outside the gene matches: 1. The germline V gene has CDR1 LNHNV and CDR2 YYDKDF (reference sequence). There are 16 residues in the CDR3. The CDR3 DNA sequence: TGTGCCACCAGCAGAGAACAGGGGGTAGCCAAAAACATTCAGTACTTC. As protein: CATSREQGVAKNIQYF.

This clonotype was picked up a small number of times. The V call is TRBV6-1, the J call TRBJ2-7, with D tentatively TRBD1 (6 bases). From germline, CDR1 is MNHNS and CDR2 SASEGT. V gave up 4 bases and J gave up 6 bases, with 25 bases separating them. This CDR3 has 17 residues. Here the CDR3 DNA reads TGTGCCAGCAGTGCCTCCGGGACGTCAGGGGCCTTGGGCGAGCAGTACTTC. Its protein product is CASSASGTSGALGEQYF.

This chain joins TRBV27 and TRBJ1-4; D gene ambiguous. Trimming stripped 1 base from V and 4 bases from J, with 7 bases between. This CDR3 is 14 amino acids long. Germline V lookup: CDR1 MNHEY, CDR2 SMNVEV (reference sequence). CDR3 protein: CASSLWGGNEKLFF. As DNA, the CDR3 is TGTGCCAGCAGTTTATGGGGAGGTAATGAAAAACTGTTTTTT.

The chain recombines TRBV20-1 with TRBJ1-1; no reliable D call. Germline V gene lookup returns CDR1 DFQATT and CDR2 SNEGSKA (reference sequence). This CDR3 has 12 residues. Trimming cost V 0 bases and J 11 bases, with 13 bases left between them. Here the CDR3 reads CSARDGGREAFF. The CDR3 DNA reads TGCAGTGCTAGAGATGGCGGCCGGGAGGCTTTCTTT.

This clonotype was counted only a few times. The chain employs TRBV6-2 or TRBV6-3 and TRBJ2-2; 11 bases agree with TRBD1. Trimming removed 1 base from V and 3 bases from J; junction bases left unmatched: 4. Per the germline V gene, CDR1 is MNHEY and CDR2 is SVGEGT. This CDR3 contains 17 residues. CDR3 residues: CASSYYGQGAYTGELFF. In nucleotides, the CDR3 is TGTGCCAGCAGTTACTATGGACAGGGGGCGTACACCGGGGAGCTGTTTTTT.

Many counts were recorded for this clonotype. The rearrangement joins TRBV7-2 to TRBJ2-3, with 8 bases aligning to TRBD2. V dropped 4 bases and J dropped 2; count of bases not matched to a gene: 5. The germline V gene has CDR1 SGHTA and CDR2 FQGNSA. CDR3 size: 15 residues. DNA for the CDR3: TGTGCCAGCAGCTCGATAGCGGGATACACAGATACGCAGTATTTT. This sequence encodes CASSSIAGYTDTQYF.

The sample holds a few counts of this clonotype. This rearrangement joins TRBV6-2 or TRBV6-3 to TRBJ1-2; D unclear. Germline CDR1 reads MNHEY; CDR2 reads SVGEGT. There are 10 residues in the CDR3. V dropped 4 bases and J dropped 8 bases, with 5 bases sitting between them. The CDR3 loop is CASSFVGYTF. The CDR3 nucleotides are TGTGCCAGCAGTTTCGTGGGCTACACCTTC.

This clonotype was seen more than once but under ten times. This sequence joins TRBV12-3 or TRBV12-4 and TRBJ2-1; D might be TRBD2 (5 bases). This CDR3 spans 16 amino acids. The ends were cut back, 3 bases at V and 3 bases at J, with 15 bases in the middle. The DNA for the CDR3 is TGTGCCAGCAGTTTCGCGGGCAGAAAAGACTACAATGAGCAGTTCTTC. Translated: CASSFAGRKDYNEQFF.

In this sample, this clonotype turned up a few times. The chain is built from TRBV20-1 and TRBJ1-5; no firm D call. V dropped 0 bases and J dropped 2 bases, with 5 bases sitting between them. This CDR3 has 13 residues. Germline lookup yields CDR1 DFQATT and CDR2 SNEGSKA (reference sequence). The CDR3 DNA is TGCAGTGCTAGAGATAGCCGCAATCAGCCCCAGCATTTT. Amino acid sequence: CSARDSRNQPQHF.

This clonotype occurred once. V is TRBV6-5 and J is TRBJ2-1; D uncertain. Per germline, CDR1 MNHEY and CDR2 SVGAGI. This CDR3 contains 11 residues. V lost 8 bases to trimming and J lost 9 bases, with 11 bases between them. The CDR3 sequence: CASADGAEQFF. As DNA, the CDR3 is TGTGCCAGCGCCGACGGAGCTGAGCAGTTCTTC.